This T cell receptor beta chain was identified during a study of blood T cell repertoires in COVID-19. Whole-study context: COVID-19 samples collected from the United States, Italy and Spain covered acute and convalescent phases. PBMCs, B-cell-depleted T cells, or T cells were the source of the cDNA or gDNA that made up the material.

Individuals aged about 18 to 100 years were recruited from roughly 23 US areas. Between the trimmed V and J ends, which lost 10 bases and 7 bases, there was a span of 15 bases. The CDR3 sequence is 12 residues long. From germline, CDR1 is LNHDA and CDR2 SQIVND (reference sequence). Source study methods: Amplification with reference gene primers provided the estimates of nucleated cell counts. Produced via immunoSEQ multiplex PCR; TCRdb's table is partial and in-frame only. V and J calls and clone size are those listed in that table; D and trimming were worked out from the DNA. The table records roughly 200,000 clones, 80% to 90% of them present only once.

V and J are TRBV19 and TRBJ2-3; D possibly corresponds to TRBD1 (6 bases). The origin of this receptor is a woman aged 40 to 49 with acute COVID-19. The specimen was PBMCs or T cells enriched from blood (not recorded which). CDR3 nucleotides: TGTGCCACTTCTGGGGGCAGAAATACGCAGTATTTT. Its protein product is CATSGGRNTQYF.